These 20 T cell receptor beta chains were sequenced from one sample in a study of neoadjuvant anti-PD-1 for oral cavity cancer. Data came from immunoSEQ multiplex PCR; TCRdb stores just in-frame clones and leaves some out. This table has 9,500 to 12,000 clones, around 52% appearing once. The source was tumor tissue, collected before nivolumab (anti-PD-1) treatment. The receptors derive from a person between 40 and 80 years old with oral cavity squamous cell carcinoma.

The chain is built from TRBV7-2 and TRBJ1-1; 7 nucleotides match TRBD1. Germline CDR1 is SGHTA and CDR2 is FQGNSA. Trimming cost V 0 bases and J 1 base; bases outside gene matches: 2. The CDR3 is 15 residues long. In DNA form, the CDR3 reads TGTGCCAGCAGCTTAGCAGGGGGCGGGAACACTGAAGCTTTCTTT. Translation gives CASSLAGGGNTEAFF.

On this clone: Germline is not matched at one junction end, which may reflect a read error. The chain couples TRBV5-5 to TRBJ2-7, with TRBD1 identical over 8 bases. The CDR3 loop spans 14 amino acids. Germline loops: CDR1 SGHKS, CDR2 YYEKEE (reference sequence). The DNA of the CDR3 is TGCGCCAGCAGCCACCGGACAGGGATGAACGAGCAGTACTTC. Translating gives CASSHRTGMNEQYF.

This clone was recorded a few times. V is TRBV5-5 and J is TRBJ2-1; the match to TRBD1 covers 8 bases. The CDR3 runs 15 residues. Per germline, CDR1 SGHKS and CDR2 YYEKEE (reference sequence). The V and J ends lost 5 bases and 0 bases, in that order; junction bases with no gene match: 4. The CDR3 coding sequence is TGTGCCAGCAGTTCCGGGACAGGCTCCTACAATGAGCAGTTCTTC. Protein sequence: CASSSGTGSYNEQFF.

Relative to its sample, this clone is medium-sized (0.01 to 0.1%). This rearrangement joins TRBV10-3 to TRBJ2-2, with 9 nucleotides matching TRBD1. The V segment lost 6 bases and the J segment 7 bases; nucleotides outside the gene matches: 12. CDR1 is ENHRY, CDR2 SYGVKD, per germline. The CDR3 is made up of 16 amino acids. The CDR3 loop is CAISKSGTGYDGELFF. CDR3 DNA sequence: TGTGCCATCAGCAAATCCGGGACAGGGTATGACGGGGAGCTGTTTTTT.

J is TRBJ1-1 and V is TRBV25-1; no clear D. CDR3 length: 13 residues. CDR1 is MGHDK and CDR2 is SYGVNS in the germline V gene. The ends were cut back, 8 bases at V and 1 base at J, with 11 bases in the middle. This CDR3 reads CASGRVGNTEAFF. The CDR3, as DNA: TGTGCCAGCGGTCGGGTAGGGAACACTGAAGCTTTCTTT.

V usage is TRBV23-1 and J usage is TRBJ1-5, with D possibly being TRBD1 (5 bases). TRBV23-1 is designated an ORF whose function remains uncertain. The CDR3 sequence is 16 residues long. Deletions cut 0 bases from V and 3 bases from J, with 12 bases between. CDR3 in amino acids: CASSQSRGGSNQPQHF. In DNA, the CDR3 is TGCGCCAGCAGTCAATCGCGGGGGGGATCCAATCAGCCCCAGCATTTT.

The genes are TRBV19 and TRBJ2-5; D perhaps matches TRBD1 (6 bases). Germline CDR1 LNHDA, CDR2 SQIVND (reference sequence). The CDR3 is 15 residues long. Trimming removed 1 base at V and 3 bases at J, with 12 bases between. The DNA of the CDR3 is TGTGCCAGTAGTATAGGGGCGGCAGGGGAAGAGACCCAGTACTTC. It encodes CASSIGAAGEETQYF. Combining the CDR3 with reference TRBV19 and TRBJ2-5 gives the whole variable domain DGGITQSPKYLFRKEGQNVTLSCEQNLNHDAMYWYRQDPGQGLRLIYYSQIVNDFQKGDIAEGYSVSREKKESFPLTVTSAQKNPTAFYLCASSIGAAGEETQYFGPGTRLLVL.

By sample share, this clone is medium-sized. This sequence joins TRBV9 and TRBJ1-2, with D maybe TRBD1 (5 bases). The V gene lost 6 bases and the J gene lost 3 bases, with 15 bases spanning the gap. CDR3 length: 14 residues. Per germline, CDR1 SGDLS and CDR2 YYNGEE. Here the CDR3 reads CASTPGAQDYGYTF. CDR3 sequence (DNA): TGTGCCAGCACCCCGGGAGCACAGGACTATGGCTACACCTTC.

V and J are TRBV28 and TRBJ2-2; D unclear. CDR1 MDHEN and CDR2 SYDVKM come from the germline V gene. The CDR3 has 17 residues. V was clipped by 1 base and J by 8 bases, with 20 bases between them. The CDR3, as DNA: TGTGCCAGCAGTTTATTACAACCGGGCTCCCGGTGGGGGGAGCTGTTTTTT. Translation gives CASSLLQPGSRWGELFF.

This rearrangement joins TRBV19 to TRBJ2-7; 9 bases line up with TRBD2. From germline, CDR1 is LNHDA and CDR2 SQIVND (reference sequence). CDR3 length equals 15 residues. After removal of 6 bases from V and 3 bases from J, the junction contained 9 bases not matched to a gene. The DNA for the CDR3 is TGTGCCAGTAGCACACCGCGGGGGGGCGGCTACGAGCAGTACTTC. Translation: CASSTPRGGGYEQYF.

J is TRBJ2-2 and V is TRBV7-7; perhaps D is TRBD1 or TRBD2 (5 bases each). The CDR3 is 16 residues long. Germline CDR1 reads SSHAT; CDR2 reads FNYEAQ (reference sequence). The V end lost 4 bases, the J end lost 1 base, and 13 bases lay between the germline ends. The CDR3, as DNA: TGTGCCAGCAGCTCCGGGGCCACCTTGAACACCGGGGAGCTGTTTTTT. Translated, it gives CASSSGATLNTGELFF.

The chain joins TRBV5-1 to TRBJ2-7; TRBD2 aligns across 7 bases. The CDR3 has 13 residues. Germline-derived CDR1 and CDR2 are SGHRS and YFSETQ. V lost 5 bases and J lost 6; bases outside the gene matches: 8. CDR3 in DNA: TGCGCCAGCAGACCCCGGGACTATTCCGAGCAGTACTTC. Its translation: CASRPRDYSEQYF.

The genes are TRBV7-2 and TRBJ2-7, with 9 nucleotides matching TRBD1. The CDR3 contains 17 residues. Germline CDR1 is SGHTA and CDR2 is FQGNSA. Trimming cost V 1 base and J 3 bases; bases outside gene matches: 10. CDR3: CASSLERNRDRDYEQYF. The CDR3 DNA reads TGTGCCAGCAGCTTAGAAAGGAACCGGGACAGGGACTACGAGCAGTACTTC.

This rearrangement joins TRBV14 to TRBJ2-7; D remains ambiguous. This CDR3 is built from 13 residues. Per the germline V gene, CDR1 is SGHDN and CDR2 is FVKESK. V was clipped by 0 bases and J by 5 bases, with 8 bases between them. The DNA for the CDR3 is TGTGCCAGCAGCCAAGATTTAGTGCACGAGCAGTACTTC. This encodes CASSQDLVHEQYF.

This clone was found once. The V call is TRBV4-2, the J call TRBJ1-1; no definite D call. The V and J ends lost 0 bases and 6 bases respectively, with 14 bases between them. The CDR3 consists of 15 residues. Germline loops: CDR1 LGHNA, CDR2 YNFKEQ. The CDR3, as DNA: TGTGCCAGCAGCCAAGATATCCGGAGGCCTTCTGAAGCTTTCTTT. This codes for CASSQDIRRPSEAFF.

The CDR3 loop reads CASSYSMWGSYGYTF. CDR3 DNA: TGTGCCAGCAGTTACTCGATGTGGGGTAGCTATGGCTACACCTTC. The genes are TRBV6-6 and TRBJ1-2; D remains unclear. Germline V lookup: CDR1 MNHNY, CDR2 SVGAGI (reference sequence). V was trimmed by 0 bases and J by 4 bases, leaving 12 bases between them. The CDR3 runs 15 residues.

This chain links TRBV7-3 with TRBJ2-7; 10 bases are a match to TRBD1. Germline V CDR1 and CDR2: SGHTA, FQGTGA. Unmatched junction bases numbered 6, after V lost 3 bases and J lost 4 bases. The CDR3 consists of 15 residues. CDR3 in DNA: TGTGCCAGCAGCTTTGGGACAGGGGTGCCATACGAGCAGTACTTC. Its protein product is CASSFGTGVPYEQYF.

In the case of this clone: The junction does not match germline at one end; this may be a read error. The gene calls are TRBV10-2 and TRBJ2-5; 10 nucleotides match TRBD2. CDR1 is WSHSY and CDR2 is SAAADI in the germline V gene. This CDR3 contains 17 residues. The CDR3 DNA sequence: TGCGCCAGCAGTGAGTCAATAGCGGGGGGCCACCAAGGGACCCAGTACTTC. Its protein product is CASSESIAGGHQGTQYF.

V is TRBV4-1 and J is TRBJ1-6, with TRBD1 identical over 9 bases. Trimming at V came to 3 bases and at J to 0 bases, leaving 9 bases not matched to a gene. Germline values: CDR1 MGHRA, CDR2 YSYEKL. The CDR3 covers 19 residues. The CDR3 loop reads CASSHDRTGASSYNSPLHF. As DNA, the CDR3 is TGCGCCAGCAGCCACGATCGGACAGGGGCGAGCTCCTATAATTCACCCCTCCACTTT.

For the CDR3, the DNA is TGCGCCACCCAGACAGGGGATAACACCGGGGAGCTGTTTTTT. This encodes CATQTGDNTGELFF. The chain employs TRBV5-1 and TRBJ2-2, with TRBD1 matching 8 bases. The J segment lost 2 bases and the V segment lost 9 bases, leaving 6 bases of the junction unmatched. CDR3 length: 14 residues. From germline, CDR1 is SGHRS and CDR2 YFSETQ.